This TCR beta chain was observed in a study of blood T cell repertoires in COVID-19. Authors' methods: Using reference gene primer amplification, nucleated cell counts were estimated. Data came from immunoSEQ multiplex PCR; TCRdb stores just in-frame clones and leaves some out. That table is the source of V, J and clone size, and D and trimming were worked out from the DNA. This sample yields hundreds of thousands of clones, of which roughly 91% are seen a single time; 7.8% belongs to the top ten. While infection was still active, Seattle patients were enrolled and then followed longitudinally. A word on this clone: Other DNA sequences within the sample encode an identical CDR3.

The source of this sequence is a woman aged 50 to 65 with COVID-19, enrolled during active disease. Sequenced input: peripheral blood.

The CDR3 sequence: CASSPSGGADTQYF. CDR3 coding DNA: TGTGCCAGCAGCCCTAGCGGGGGCGCAGATACGCAGTATTTT. V usage is TRBV7-2 and J usage is TRBJ2-3; 10 bases line up with TRBD2. Trimming removed 5 bases from V and 4 bases from J; junction bases left unmatched: 3. Germline-derived CDR1 and CDR2 are SGHTA and FQGNSA. The CDR3 length is 14 residues.